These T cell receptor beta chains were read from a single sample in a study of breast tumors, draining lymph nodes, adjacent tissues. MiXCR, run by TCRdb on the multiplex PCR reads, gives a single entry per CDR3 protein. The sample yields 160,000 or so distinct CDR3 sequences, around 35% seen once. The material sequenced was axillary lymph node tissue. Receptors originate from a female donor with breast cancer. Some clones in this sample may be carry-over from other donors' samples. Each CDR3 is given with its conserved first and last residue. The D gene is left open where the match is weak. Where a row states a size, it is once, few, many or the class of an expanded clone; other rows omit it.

cdr3_nt: TGTGCCAGTACCTCCCTGGGGGGCAAGGAGAGACTGTTTTTT
cdr3_aa: CASTSLGGKERLFF
v_call: TRBV19
clone_size: .
j_call: TRBJ1-4
d_call: .

cdr3_nt: TGTGCCGCCTCGACAGGGCTTAACTATGGCTACACCTTC
cdr3_aa: CAASTGLNYGYTF
v_call: TRBV28
clone_size: many
j_call: TRBJ1-2
d_call: TRBD1

cdr3_nt: TGTGCCAGCAGGAAAGCCTCTGGGGAGCTGTTTTTT
cdr3_aa: CASRKASGELFF
v_call: TRBV12-3/TRBV12-4
clone_size: .
j_call: TRBJ2-2
d_call: .

cdr3_nt: TGTGCCAGCAGCTGGGACGGGCCTCGGGCCGAGCAGTACTTC
cdr3_aa: CASSWDGPRAEQYF
v_call: TRBV5-6
clone_size: many
j_call: TRBJ2-7
d_call: .

cdr3_nt: TGCAGTGCTAGATCTGGAGGAGGGCTAGGTTTGAATGAGCAGTTCTTC
cdr3_aa: CSARSGGGLGLNEQFF
v_call: TRBV20-1
clone_size: .
j_call: TRBJ2-1
d_call: .

cdr3_nt: TGTGCCAGTAGTGACTATAGCAATCAGCCCCAGCATTTT
cdr3_aa: CASSDYSNQPQHF
v_call: TRBV19
clone_size: many
j_call: TRBJ1-5
d_call: .

cdr3_nt: TGTGCCAGCAGGGTGGGGCTTTCAGCTAATCAGCCCCAGCATTTT
cdr3_aa: CASRVGLSANQPQHF
v_call: TRBV12-3/TRBV12-4
clone_size: many
j_call: TRBJ1-5
d_call: .

cdr3_nt: TGTGCCAGCCAAGGCAGCCAAGTCAGCGAGCAGTACTTC
cdr3_aa: CASQGSQVSEQYF
v_call: TRBV3-1
clone_size: many
j_call: TRBJ2-7
d_call: .

cdr3_nt: TGCGCCAGCAGCTTGGGTGGGCTCCGCTCTGGGGCCAACGTCCTGACTTTC
cdr3_aa: CASSLGGLRSGANVLTF
v_call: TRBV5-1
clone_size: many
j_call: TRBJ2-6
d_call: .

cdr3_nt: TGTGCCAGCAGCCAACATAATGAGCAGCTCTTC
cdr3_aa: CASSQHNEQLF
v_call: TRBV9
clone_size: few
j_call: TRBJ2-1
d_call: .

cdr3_nt: TGTGCCAGTACCGAGACAGGGAACGATGGCTACACCTTC
cdr3_aa: CASTETGNDGYTF
v_call: TRBV19
clone_size: many
j_call: TRBJ1-2
d_call: TRBD1

cdr3_nt: TGTGCCTGGAAGCGTGGACAGGGGGATAATTCACCCCTCCACTTT
cdr3_aa: CAWKRGQGDNSPLHF
v_call: TRBV30
clone_size: many
j_call: TRBJ1-6
d_call: TRBD1

cdr3_nt: TGTGCCAGCAGTGACAGGGGGTCCCACTATGGCTACACCTTC
cdr3_aa: CASSDRGSHYGYTF
v_call: TRBV25-1
clone_size: .
j_call: TRBJ1-2
d_call: TRBD1

cdr3_nt: TGTGCCAGCAGTTACTCGTTCGTGGGGGCCGAGCAGTTCTTC
cdr3_aa: CASSYSFVGAEQFF
v_call: TRBV6-2/TRBV6-3
clone_size: .
j_call: TRBJ2-1
d_call: .

cdr3_nt: TGTGCCAGCAGCCCACCAGGGAGCTCCTACGAGCAGTACTTC
cdr3_aa: CASSPPGSSYEQYF
v_call: TRBV5-4
clone_size: many
j_call: TRBJ2-7
d_call: .

cdr3_nt: TGCAGTGCTAGGAAAATCGGGACTAGTTTTGAGCAGTTCTTC
cdr3_aa: CSARKIGTSFEQFF
v_call: TRBV20-1
clone_size: many
j_call: TRBJ2-1
d_call: TRBD2

cdr3_nt: TGTGCCAGCAGGGGGGGCGGGGCCAACGTCCTGACTTTC
cdr3_aa: CASRGGGANVLTF
v_call: TRBV2
clone_size: .
j_call: TRBJ2-6
d_call: .

cdr3_nt: TGTGCCAGCAGGCGTGACAGGGGAGTAGACACCGGGGAGCTGTTTTTT
cdr3_aa: CASRRDRGVDTGELFF
v_call: TRBV3-1
clone_size: many
j_call: TRBJ2-2
d_call: TRBD1

cdr3_nt: TGTGCCAGCAGTTACCCGTCACGGCCTAGCGGTCCGAGTGGGTCCTACGAGCAGTACTTC
cdr3_aa: CASSYPSRPSGPSGSYEQYF
v_call: TRBV6-2/TRBV6-3
clone_size: few
j_call: TRBJ2-7
d_call: TRBD2

cdr3_nt: TGTGCCAGTTCCGGCCGGACAGGGGGTCACATGAACACTGAAGCTTTCTTT
cdr3_aa: CASSGRTGGHMNTEAFF
v_call: TRBV19
clone_size: few
j_call: TRBJ1-1
d_call: TRBD1

cdr3_nt: TGTGCCATCAGTGATTTGGGACTCAACGTCCTGACTTTC
cdr3_aa: CAISDLGLNVLTF
v_call: TRBV10-3
clone_size: many
j_call: TRBJ2-6
d_call: .

cdr3_nt: TGTGCCAGCACGACTAACCCCGCCGGAGAACTGTTTTTT
cdr3_aa: CASTTNPAGELFF
v_call: TRBV2
clone_size: many
j_call: TRBJ1-4
d_call: .

cdr3_nt: TGTGCCAGCAGCGTCGGGGGGCGTTTCGGCAATGAGCAGTTCTTC
cdr3_aa: CASSVGGRFGNEQFF
v_call: TRBV9
clone_size: many
j_call: TRBJ2-1
d_call: .

cdr3_nt: TGTGCCAGCAGTCTCAGGGACTCACCCCTCCACTTT
cdr3_aa: CASSLRDSPLHF
v_call: TRBV27
clone_size: many
j_call: TRBJ1-6
d_call: .

cdr3_nt: TGCCCCAGCAGCCGGACAGGGTCCTACGAGCAGTACTTC
cdr3_aa: CPSSRTGSYEQYF
v_call: TRBV5-1
clone_size: .
j_call: TRBJ2-7
d_call: TRBD1

cdr3_nt: TGTGCCGGCAGCTCGGACACCGTCAATGAGCAGTTCTTC
cdr3_aa: CAGSSDTVNEQFF
v_call: TRBV11-3
clone_size: many
j_call: TRBJ2-1
d_call: .

cdr3_nt: TGCAGCCCAACGAAGGGCGGGCTCGGGCCCTACGAGCAGTACTTC
cdr3_aa: CSPTKGGLGPYEQYF
v_call: TRBV29-1
clone_size: .
j_call: TRBJ2-7
d_call: .

cdr3_nt: TGTGCCAGCAGTCCCGAATCCAACCGACTAGCGGGAAACAACGAGCAGTACTTC
cdr3_aa: CASSPESNRLAGNNEQYF
v_call: TRBV6-6
clone_size: .
j_call: TRBJ2-7
d_call: TRBD2

cdr3_nt: TGTGCCGCAGCTTGGCGGGAGGGGACAGATACGCAGTATTTT
cdr3_aa: CAAAWREGTDTQYF
v_call: TRBV5-4
clone_size: once
j_call: TRBJ2-3
d_call: TRBD2

cdr3_nt: TGTGCCAGCAGCTTGGGAGGGACTAGCGGGGGGGCGCGCGAGCAGTACTTC
cdr3_aa: CASSLGGTSGGAREQYF
v_call: TRBV5-6
clone_size: .
j_call: TRBJ2-7
d_call: TRBD2

cdr3_nt: TGTGCCAGCAGTCACTCGAGGGACAGCAATCGCTACACCTTC
cdr3_aa: CASSHSRDSNRYTF
v_call: TRBV6-7
clone_size: many
j_call: TRBJ1-2
d_call: TRBD1

cdr3_nt: TGTGCCAGCAGCCAAGGGGGCGGGGGCCCACAAGAGACCCAGTACTTC
cdr3_aa: CASSQGGGGPQETQYF
v_call: TRBV5-8
clone_size: many
j_call: TRBJ2-5
d_call: .

cdr3_nt: TGTGCCAGTCAGAGGGGGTGGGAAAGGGATACGCAGTATTTT
cdr3_aa: CASQRGWERDTQYF
v_call: TRBV7-2
clone_size: many
j_call: TRBJ2-3
d_call: .

cdr3_nt: TGCAGTGCTAGGTCACAGAGTTCTAACTATGGCTACACCTTC
cdr3_aa: CSARSQSSNYGYTF
v_call: TRBV20-1
clone_size: .
j_call: TRBJ1-2
d_call: .

cdr3_nt: TGCGCCAGCAGTGCTCAGGGACCATACGAGCAGTACTTC
cdr3_aa: CASSAQGPYEQYF
v_call: TRBV10-2
clone_size: many
j_call: TRBJ2-7
d_call: .

cdr3_nt: TGTGCCAGCAGCCACACCCCAGATACGCAGTATTTT
cdr3_aa: CASSHTPDTQYF
v_call: TRBV6-2/TRBV6-3
clone_size: many
j_call: TRBJ2-3
d_call: .

cdr3_nt: TGTGCCAGCGGGGTGAGCTGGGACACTGAAGCTTTCTTT
cdr3_aa: CASGVSWDTEAFF
v_call: TRBV6-5
clone_size: few
j_call: TRBJ1-1
d_call: .

cdr3_nt: TGTGCCAGTAGTACTAGACAGGGGACAGATACGCAGTATTTT
cdr3_aa: CASSTRQGTDTQYF
v_call: TRBV19
clone_size: many
j_call: TRBJ2-3
d_call: TRBD1

cdr3_nt: TGTGCCAGCAAGGGGAGTGGGCAAGGTGAGCAGTACTTC
cdr3_aa: CASKGSGQGEQYF
v_call: TRBV6-2/TRBV6-3
clone_size: many
j_call: TRBJ2-7
d_call: .

cdr3_nt: TGTGCCAGCAGTTCTTTAGCCAAAAACATTCAGTACTTC
cdr3_aa: CASSSLAKNIQYF
v_call: TRBV27
clone_size: .
j_call: TRBJ2-4
d_call: .

cdr3_nt: TGTGCCAGCAGTTTGAGCCTGGGAAATCAGCCCCAGCATTTT
cdr3_aa: CASSLSLGNQPQHF
v_call: TRBV12-3/TRBV12-4
clone_size: many
j_call: TRBJ1-5
d_call: .

cdr3_nt: TGTGCCAGCAGTTTGACAGGGTCTGTAACAGATACGCAGTATTTT
cdr3_aa: CASSLTGSVTDTQYF
v_call: TRBV6-5
clone_size: many
j_call: TRBJ2-3
d_call: TRBD1

cdr3_nt: TGCAGTGCTTACCGGGACACTAATTCACCCCTCCACTTT
cdr3_aa: CSAYRDTNSPLHF
v_call: TRBV20-1
clone_size: many
j_call: TRBJ1-6
d_call: .

cdr3_nt: TGTGCCAGCAGCCAAACAAGAGGACCGGGCCTGCTTAGTGAAAAACTGTTTTTT
cdr3_aa: CASSQTRGPGLLSEKLFF
v_call: TRBV11-2
clone_size: .
j_call: TRBJ1-4
d_call: .

cdr3_nt: TGCAGTGCTGGAGTTTCCAGGGGGACCTCCGAGCAGTACTTC
cdr3_aa: CSAGVSRGTSEQYF
v_call: TRBV20-1
clone_size: .
j_call: TRBJ2-7
d_call: TRBD1

cdr3_nt: TGCAGTGCTAGAAACCGGGACAGTCGCAATTCACCCCTCCACTTT
cdr3_aa: CSARNRDSRNSPLHF
v_call: TRBV20-1
clone_size: .
j_call: TRBJ1-6
d_call: TRBD1

cdr3_nt: TGTGCCAGCAGCGCGGGACTAGCGGGAGCCTCAGATACGCAGTATTTT
cdr3_aa: CASSAGLAGASDTQYF
v_call: TRBV7-9
clone_size: .
j_call: TRBJ2-3
d_call: TRBD2

cdr3_nt: TGTGCCAGCAGTTTAGGGGACGGTGGGGGCAATCAGCCCCAGCATTTT
cdr3_aa: CASSLGDGGGNQPQHF
v_call: TRBV28
clone_size: .
j_call: TRBJ1-5
d_call: .

cdr3_nt: TGCAGTGCTAGAGAGGGATCACCCCCCCACTTT
cdr3_aa: CSAREGSPPHF
v_call: TRBV20-1
clone_size: .
j_call: TRBJ1-6
d_call: .

cdr3_nt: TGTGCCAGCAGCATAATGACTAGCGCCCTCAGGGGGGATACGCAGTATTTT
cdr3_aa: CASSIMTSALRGDTQYF
v_call: TRBV7-2
clone_size: many
j_call: TRBJ2-3
d_call: .

cdr3_nt: TGTGCCAGTAGTATTAGACAAAGCCTCGGGGCCGGGGAGCTGTTTTTT
cdr3_aa: CASSIRQSLGAGELFF
v_call: TRBV19
clone_size: many
j_call: TRBJ2-2
d_call: .

cdr3_nt: TGTGCCAGTACGTTAGACCTGAAGTCGGAAAAACTGTTTTTT
cdr3_aa: CASTLDLKSEKLFF
v_call: TRBV2
clone_size: once
j_call: TRBJ1-4
d_call: .

cdr3_nt: TGTGCCAGCAGCGGCTCCGGAAGCGGAAGCGAGCAGTACTTC
cdr3_aa: CASSGSGSGSEQYF
v_call: TRBV9
clone_size: many
j_call: TRBJ2-7
d_call: .